This T cell receptor beta chain stems from a study of blood T cell repertoires in COVID-19. CDR1 and CDR2 from the germline V gene are MNHEY and SVGEGT. Trimming took off 8 bases at V and 1 base at J, with 17 bases between the two ends. The CDR3 totals 15 residues. This clone occurred a few times. The method was immunoSEQ multiplex PCR; TCRdb's version includes in-frame clones alone and lacks a portion of them. In the table there are under 30,000 clones, roughly 90% of which are singletons. This clonotype was sampled from a human donor in a cohort sampled during active COVID-19. The rearrangement joins TRBV6-2 or TRBV6-3 to TRBJ1-1; a possible D gene is TRBD1 (6 bases). The sample comprised peripheral blood. The CDR3 region has the DNA TGTGCCAGCGGCCCGGCAGGGGCACGGAACACTGAAGCTTTCTTT. Its translation is CASGPAGARNTEAFF.